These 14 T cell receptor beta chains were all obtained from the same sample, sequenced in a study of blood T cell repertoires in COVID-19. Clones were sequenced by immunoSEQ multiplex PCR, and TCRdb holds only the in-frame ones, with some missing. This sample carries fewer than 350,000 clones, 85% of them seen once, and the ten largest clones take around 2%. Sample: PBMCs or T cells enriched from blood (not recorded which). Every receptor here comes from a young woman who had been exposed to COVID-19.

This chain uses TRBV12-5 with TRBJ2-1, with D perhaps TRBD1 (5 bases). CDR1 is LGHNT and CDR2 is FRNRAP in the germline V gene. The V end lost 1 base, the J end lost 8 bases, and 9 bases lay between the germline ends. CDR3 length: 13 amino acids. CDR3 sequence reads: CASGLGGHDEQFF. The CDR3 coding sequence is TGTGCTAGTGGTTTGGGAGGACACGATGAGCAGTTCTTC.

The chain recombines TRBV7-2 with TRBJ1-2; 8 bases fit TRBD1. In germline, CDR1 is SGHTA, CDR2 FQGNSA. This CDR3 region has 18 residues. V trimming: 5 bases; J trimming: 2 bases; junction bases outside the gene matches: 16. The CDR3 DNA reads TGTGCCAGCAGCGACCAAACGGTCCGGGACAGGAGAAACTATGGCTACACCTTC. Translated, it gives CASSDQTVRDRRNYGYTF.

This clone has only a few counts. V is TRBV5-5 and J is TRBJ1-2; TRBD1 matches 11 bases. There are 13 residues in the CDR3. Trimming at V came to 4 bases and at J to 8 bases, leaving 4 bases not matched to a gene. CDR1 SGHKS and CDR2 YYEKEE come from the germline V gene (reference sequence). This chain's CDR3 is CASSPDRGRGYTF. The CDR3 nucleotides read TGTGCCAGCAGCCCGGACAGGGGGCGCGGCTACACCTTC.

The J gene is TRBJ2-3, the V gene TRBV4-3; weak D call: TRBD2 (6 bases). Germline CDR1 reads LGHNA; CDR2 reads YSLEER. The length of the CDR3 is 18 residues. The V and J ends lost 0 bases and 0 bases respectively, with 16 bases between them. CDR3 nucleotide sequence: TGCGCCAGCAGCCAAGATCTCGTCGGCGGGACTAGCACAGATACGCAGTATTTT. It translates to CASSQDLVGGTSTDTQYF.

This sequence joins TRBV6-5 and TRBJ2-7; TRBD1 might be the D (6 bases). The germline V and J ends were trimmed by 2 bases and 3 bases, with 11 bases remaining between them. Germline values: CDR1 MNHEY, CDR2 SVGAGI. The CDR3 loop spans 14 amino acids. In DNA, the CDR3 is TGTGCCAGCAGTTACCTCCTAGGGGGCTACGAGCAGTACTTC. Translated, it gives CASSYLLGGYEQYF.

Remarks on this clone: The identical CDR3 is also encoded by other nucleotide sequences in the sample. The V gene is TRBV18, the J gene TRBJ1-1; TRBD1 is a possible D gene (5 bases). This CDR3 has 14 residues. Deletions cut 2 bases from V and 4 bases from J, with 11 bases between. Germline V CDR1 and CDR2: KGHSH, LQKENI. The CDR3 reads CASSPDRGGTEAFF. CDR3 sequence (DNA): TGTGCCAGCTCACCAGATCGGGGGGGCACTGAAGCTTTCTTT.

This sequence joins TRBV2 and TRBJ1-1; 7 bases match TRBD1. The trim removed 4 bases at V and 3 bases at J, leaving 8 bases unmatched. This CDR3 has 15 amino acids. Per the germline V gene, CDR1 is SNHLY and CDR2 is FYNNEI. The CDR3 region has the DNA TGTGCCAGCAGTGCCGAGACAGGGACGGACACTGAAGCTTTCTTT. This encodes CASSAETGTDTEAFF.

The CDR3 spells CASTMVIMRRAYEQYF. CDR3 DNA sequence: TGCGCCAGCACCATGGTCATTATGCGGCGAGCCTACGAGCAGTACTTC. The chain is built from TRBV10-1 and TRBJ2-7; D is ambiguous. Germline V gene sequence: CDR1 WNHNN, CDR2 SYGVQD (reference sequence). V was clipped by 7 bases and J by 2 bases, with 21 bases between them. There are 16 residues in the CDR3.

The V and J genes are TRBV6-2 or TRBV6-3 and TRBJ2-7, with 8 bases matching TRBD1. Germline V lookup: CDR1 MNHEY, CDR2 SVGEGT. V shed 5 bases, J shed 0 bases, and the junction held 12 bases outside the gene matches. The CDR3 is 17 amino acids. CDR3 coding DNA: TGTGCCAGCAGTCCGGGACAGGTAGGCTTAAGCTCCTACGAGCAGTACTTC. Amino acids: CASSPGQVGLSSYEQYF.

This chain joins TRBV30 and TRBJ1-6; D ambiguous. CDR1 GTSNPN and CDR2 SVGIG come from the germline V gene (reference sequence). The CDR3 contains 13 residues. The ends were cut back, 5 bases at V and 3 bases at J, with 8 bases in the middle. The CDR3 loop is CAWSGDYNSPLHF. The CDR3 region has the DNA TGTGCCTGGTCCGGGGACTATAATTCACCCCTCCACTTT.

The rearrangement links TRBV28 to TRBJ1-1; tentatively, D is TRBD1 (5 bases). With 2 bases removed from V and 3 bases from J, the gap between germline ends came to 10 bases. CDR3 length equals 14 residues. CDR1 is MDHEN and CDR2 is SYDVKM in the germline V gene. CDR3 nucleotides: TGTGCCAGCAGTTTAAGACAGACTTACACTGAAGCTTTCTTT. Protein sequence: CASSLRQTYTEAFF.

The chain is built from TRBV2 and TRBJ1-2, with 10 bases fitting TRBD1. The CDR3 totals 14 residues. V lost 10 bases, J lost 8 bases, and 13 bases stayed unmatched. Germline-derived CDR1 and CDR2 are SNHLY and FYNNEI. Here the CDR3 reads CATYGRQGAQGYTF. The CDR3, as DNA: TGTGCCACGTACGGTCGACAGGGGGCGCAGGGCTACACCTTC.

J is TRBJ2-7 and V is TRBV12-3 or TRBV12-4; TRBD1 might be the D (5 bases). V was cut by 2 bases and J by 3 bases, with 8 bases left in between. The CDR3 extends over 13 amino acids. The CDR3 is CASSLNRNYEQYF. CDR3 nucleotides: TGTGCCAGCAGTTTAAACAGGAACTACGAGCAGTACTTC.

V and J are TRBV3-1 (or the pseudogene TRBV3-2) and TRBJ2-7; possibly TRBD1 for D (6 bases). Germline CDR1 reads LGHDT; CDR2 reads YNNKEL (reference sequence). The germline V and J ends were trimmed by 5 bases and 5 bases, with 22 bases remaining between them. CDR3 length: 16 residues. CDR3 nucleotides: TGTGCCAGCAGCAAAAGGGTCAGGGGTCCATTCGACGAGCAGTACTTC. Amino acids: CASSKRVRGPFDEQYF.